The 20 T cell receptor beta chains in this list originate from one sample, sequenced in a study of blood T cells in healthy people across ages. PCR was performed a second time for about 7 to 12 cycles using a sample-barcoded 5' primer and a J-beta primer mix. Via MiXCR, TCRdb re-called the 5' RACE reads, giving one row per CDR3 protein. The top ten hold about 4% of the sample, which has some 1.5 million distinct CDR3 sequences, 35% to 45% seen once. Sample: blood. The receptors derive from a woman aged 18 to 35 in good health.

This clonotype was seen only a few times. The V call is TRBV12-3 or TRBV12-4, the J call TRBJ2-1; 7 bases align to TRBD2. The CDR3 is 15 amino acids. V dropped 7 bases and J dropped 3; count of bases not matched to a gene: 9. CDR3 in amino acids: CASNAKSGGYNEQFF. The CDR3 DNA reads TGTGCCAGCAATGCGAAATCGGGAGGCTACAATGAGCAGTTCTTC.

Worth noting for this clonotype: At one of its ends the junction is not consistent with the germline gene, which may arise from a read error. The chain combines TRBV5-5 with TRBJ2-1, with 11 bases that match TRBD2. Germline V gene lookup returns CDR1 SGHKS and CDR2 YYEKEE (reference sequence). The CDR3 totals 15 residues. This chain's CDR3 is CAGSLVLAGVDEQFF. The CDR3 region has the DNA TGTGCCGGCAGCTTGGTACTAGCGGGAGTGGATGAGCAGTTCTTC.

This clonotype was counted only a few times. V and J are TRBV12-3 or TRBV12-4 and TRBJ1-2; 9 bases are shared with TRBD1. V shed 7 bases, J shed 3 bases, and the junction held 12 bases outside the gene matches. This CDR3 comprises 16 residues. The CDR3 bases are TGTGCCAGCACCCTTTTGGGACAGGGCCACCACTATGGCTACACCTTC. It is translated as CASTLLGQGHHYGYTF.

The rearrangement joins TRBV4-1 to TRBJ2-3; 8 bases line up with TRBD2. The CDR3 runs to 16 residues. Germline assignment: CDR1 MGHRA and CDR2 YSYEKL. V lost 1 base to trimming and J lost 3 bases; unmatched junction nucleotides: 6. CDR3 residues: CASSQAWRGETDTQYF. CDR3 coding DNA: TGCGCCAGCAGCCAAGCTTGGCGGGGGGAAACAGATACGCAGTATTTT.

This clonotype was found a few times. This chain links TRBV12-3 or TRBV12-4 with TRBJ2-5, with 7 nucleotides matching TRBD1. V was clipped by 7 bases and J by 4 bases; unmatched bases: 9. CDR3 size: 14 residues. In nucleotides, the CDR3 is TGTGCCAGCACCACATGGGCAGGGGGAGAGACCCAGTACTTC. Translating gives CASTTWAGGETQYF.

V usage is TRBV6-5 and J usage is TRBJ2-7; TRBD2 aligns across 9 bases. This CDR3 is 15 amino acids long. Germline CDR1 and CDR2: MNHEY and SVGAGI. The V segment lost 2 bases and the J segment 2 bases; nucleotides outside the gene matches: 4. The CDR3 sequence: CASSYNSGSPYEQYF. The CDR3 DNA reads TGTGCCAGCAGTTACAATAGCGGGAGTCCCTACGAGCAGTACTTC.

This clonotype showed up many times. The chain joins TRBV4-1 to TRBJ2-1; 9 positions match TRBD2. The CDR3 runs to 14 residues. Germline CDR1 is MGHRA and CDR2 is YSYEKL. V was clipped by 1 base and J by 8 bases; unmatched bases: 3. CDR3 nucleotides: TGCGCCAGCAGCCAAGTAACTAGCGGGTATGAGCAGTTCTTC. Encoded protein: CASSQVTSGYEQFF.

The chain carries TRBV6-6 and TRBJ2-5, with a possible D match to TRBD1 (5 bases). Germline CDR1 MNHNY, CDR2 SVGAGI (reference sequence). The length of the CDR3 is 14 residues. Trimming shortened V by 5 bases and J by 11 bases, and 21 bases separated the two germline ends. DNA of the CDR3: TGTGCCAGCAGTCGGCAGGGAAGGTACAATGAGCAGTACTTC. Translated, it gives CASSRQGRYNEQYF.

V gene TRBV4-1 combines with J gene TRBJ2-1, with D unresolved. The tail of the sequence fits TRBJ2-7 better, so the J call may be wrong. CDR3 length: 16 residues. CDR1 MGHRA and CDR2 YSYEKL come from the germline V gene. The CDR3 DNA reads TGCGCCAGCAGCCAAGATCGGGCCTCACTCTACAATGAGCAGTACTTC. It encodes CASSQDRASLYNEQYF.

This chain joins TRBV3-1 and TRBJ2-7; 8 nucleotides match TRBD2. From germline, CDR1 is LGHDT and CDR2 YNNKEL (reference sequence). The V and J ends lost 1 base and 3 bases, in that order; junction bases with no gene match: 8. The CDR3 contains 16 residues. The CDR3 nucleotides are TGTGCCAGCAGCCAAGTTGGGCGGGGGGCCAGCTACGAGCAGTACTTC. It yields the protein CASSQVGRGASYEQYF.

The rearrangement joins TRBV10-3 to TRBJ2-7; D is undetermined. This CDR3 contains 13 residues. Germline-derived CDR1 and CDR2 are ENHRY and SYGVKD. V lost 5 bases and J 3 bases, leaving 11 bases between the germline ends. DNA of the CDR3: TGTGCCATCAGTTTAACTGCAGGCTACGAGCAGTACTTC. The encoded protein is CAISLTAGYEQYF.

This chain links TRBV20-1 with TRBJ2-7; 8 bases agree with TRBD1. J was trimmed by 1 base and V by 6 bases; bases with no gene match: 5. The CDR3 runs to 13 residues. Per the germline V gene, CDR1 is DFQATT and CDR2 is SNEGSKA (reference sequence). The CDR3 nucleotides are TGCAGTGCGGACAGGGATTTTTCCTACGAGCAGTACTTC. It yields the protein CSADRDFSYEQYF.

A few counts support this clonotype. DNA of the CDR3: TGCAGCGTCCGACAGGGTTACACTGAAGCTTTCTTT. This sequence encodes CSVRQGYTEAFF. V usage is TRBV29-1 and J usage is TRBJ1-1, with 7 positions matching TRBD1. Germline CDR1 and CDR2: SQVTM and ANQGSEA. With V trimmed by 6 bases and J by 3 bases, 4 bases remained unmatched. The CDR3 spans 12 residues.

This chain connects TRBV7-2 to TRBJ1-1; D possibly corresponds to TRBD1 (5 bases). The germline V and J ends were trimmed by 5 bases and 6 bases, with 13 bases remaining between them. From germline, CDR1 is SGHTA and CDR2 FQGNSA. The CDR3 consists of 13 residues. CDR3: CASSPRQTAEAFF. The CDR3 DNA reads as TGTGCCAGCAGCCCACGACAGACCGCTGAAGCTTTCTTT. Supplemented by reference TRBV7-2 and TRBJ1-1, the full variable domain reads GAGVSQSPSNKVTEKGKDVELRCDPISGHTALYWYRQSLGQGLEFLIYFQGNSAPDKSGLPSDRFSAERTGGSVSTLTIQRTQQEDSAVYLCASSPRQTAEAFFGQGTRLTVV.

The chain carries TRBV18 and TRBJ2-3; no firm D call. V was clipped by 3 bases and J by 1 base, with 14 bases between them. The CDR3 extends over 16 amino acids. Germline loops: CDR1 KGHSH, CDR2 LQKENI. For the CDR3, the DNA is TGTGCCAGCTCACCTTCCGCGGACCTCGGCACAGATACGCAGTATTTT. Translating gives CASSPSADLGTDTQYF.

J is TRBJ2-1 and V is TRBV4-3; 8 nucleotides agree with TRBD2. CDR3 length equals 16 residues. Germline V gene lookup returns CDR1 LGHNA and CDR2 YSLEER. Germline trimming cut 1 base from V and 8 bases from J; bases unmatched to any gene: 10. The CDR3 bases are TGCGCCAGCAGCCAAGGTCTGCGGGGGGTAGTCGATGAGCAGTTCTTC. It is translated as CASSQGLRGVVDEQFF.

J is TRBJ2-1 and V is TRBV7-9; D not certain. The J call is in doubt because the DNA end fits TRBJ2-7 better. CDR1 is SEHNR and CDR2 is FQNEAQ in the germline V gene (reference sequence). The CDR3 sequence is 11 residues long. The CDR3 sequence is CASSSSCEQYF. The CDR3 coding sequence is TGTGCCAGCAGCTCCTCTTGCGAGCAGTACTTC.

The V call is TRBV25-1, the J call TRBJ1-2; a weak D match, TRBD1 (6 bases). This CDR3 is 14 amino acids long. Per the germline V gene, CDR1 is MGHDK and CDR2 is SYGVNS. Trimming pared 3 bases from V and 8 bases from J, leaving 16 bases between. The DNA of the CDR3 is TGTGCCAGCAGTGACTGGCCAGGGGTAGACGGCTACACCTTC. It encodes CASSDWPGVDGYTF.

The chain combines TRBV5-1 with TRBJ1-2, with 7 bases aligning to TRBD1. The CDR3 totals 15 residues. Trimming took 3 bases from V and 4 from J; bases not matched to a gene: 9. CDR1 is SGHRS, CDR2 YFSETQ, per germline. CDR3 amino acids: CASSSDPGQTYGYTF. The DNA of the CDR3 is TGCGCCAGCAGCTCGGATCCGGGACAGACCTATGGCTACACCTTC.

The V and J genes are TRBV14 and TRBJ2-1; a possible D gene is TRBD2 (6 bases). V lost 4 bases and J 1 base, leaving 20 bases between the germline ends. The V gene's germline CDR1 is SGHDN and CDR2 FVKESK. The CDR3 runs to 18 residues. The DNA of the CDR3 is TGTGCCAGCAGCCCGGACGGGAGAGGAGAAGTATCCTACAATGAGCAGTTCTTC. It encodes CASSPDGRGEVSYNEQFF. Based on the CDR3 plus reference TRBV14 and TRBJ2-1, the full variable domain is EAGVTQFPSHSVIEKGQTVTLRCDPISGHDNLYWYRRVMGKEIKFLLHFVKESKQDESGMPNNRFLAERTGGTYSTLKVQPAELEDSGVYFCASSPDGRGEVSYNEQFFGPGTRLTVL.